These T cell receptor beta chains were read from a single sample in a study of cytomegalovirus exposure and HLA in healthy donors. The table came from immunoSEQ multiplex PCR; TCRdb's copy has only in-frame clones and leaves some out. Of about 200,000 clones listed, roughly 80% are singletons. Sequencing was performed on PBMCs. The receptors were sampled from a young woman in good health and CMV-seronegative. Both conserved end residues are part of each CDR3. D genes are given only for firm matches. Expanded clones get a size class; other rows say once, few or many, or leave the size out.

size	D	V	J	DNA	CDR3
few	TRBD1	TRBV28	TRBJ1-1	TGTGCCCTCCCCCCGGGACAGGCAGTTCCTGTGGCTACAAACACTGAAGCTTTCTTT	CALPPGQAVPVATNTEAFF
-	-	TRBV30	TRBJ2-5	TGTGCCTGGAGCCTAACGACAGGATTTACGGAGACCCAGTACTTC	CAWSLTTGFTETQYF
-	TRBD1	TRBV29-1	TRBJ2-3	TGCAGCGTGGGACAGGGGCCGACAGATACGCAGTATTTT	CSVGQGPTDTQYF
-	-	TRBV19	TRBJ2-3	TGTGCCAGTAGTACAACCGGGGAGAACACAGATACGCAGTATTTT	CASSTTGENTDTQYF
once	-	TRBV6-5	TRBJ2-5	TGTGCCAGCAGTTTTCCAGGGGGGACAGAGTACTTC	CASSFPGGTEYF
-	-	TRBV7-9	TRBJ2-5	TGTGCCAGCAGCTTAGTTACAACGCAAGAGACCCAGTACTTC	CASSLVTTQETQYF
-	TRBD1	TRBV7-2	TRBJ1-4	TGTGCCAGCAGCCCAGACAGGGGGCTAGGCGAAAAACTGTTTTTT	CASSPDRGLGEKLFF
-	-	TRBV28	TRBJ2-7	TGTGCCAGCAGTTTAGTTTATAGCGGAGAGCAGTACTTC	CASSLVYSGEQYF
-	TRBD1	TRBV7-2	TRBJ1-5	TGTGCCAGCAGCTCACAGGGGGGCAATCAGCCCCAGCATTTT	CASSSQGGNQPQHF
few	-	TRBV5-1	TRBJ2-5	TGCGCCAGCAGCTTGGTGGGGCAGACAGAGACCCAGTACTTC	CASSLVGQTETQYF
-	TRBD1	TRBV7-7	TRBJ1-4	TGTGCTAGCAGCACCGGGACAGGAAGTAATGAAAAACTGTTTTTT	CASSTGTGSNEKLFF
few	-	TRBV4-1	TRBJ1-2	TGCGCCAGCAGCCAACCTCGGAACTATGGCTACACCTTC	CASSQPRNYGYTF